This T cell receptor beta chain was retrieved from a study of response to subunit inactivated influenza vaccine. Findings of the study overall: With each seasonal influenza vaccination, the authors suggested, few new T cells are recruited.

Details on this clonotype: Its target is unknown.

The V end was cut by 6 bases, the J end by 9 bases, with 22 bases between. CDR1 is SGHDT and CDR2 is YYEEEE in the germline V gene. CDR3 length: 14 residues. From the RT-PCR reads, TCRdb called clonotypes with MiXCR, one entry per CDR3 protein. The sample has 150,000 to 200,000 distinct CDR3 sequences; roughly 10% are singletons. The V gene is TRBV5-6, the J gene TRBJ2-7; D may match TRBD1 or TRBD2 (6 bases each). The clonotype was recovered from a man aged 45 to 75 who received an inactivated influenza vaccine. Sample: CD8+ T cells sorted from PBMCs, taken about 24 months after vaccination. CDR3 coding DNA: TGTGCCAGCACCCTATATGGGGGGCTAGTGGGGCAGTACTTC. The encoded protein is CASTLYGGLVGQYF.